This TCR beta chain was sequenced in a study of T cell repertoires in cytomegalovirus infection. In this sample, this clonotype turned up many times. Antigen unknown. TCRdb recomputed calls from the reads with MiXCR, one row per CDR3 protein. In the table there are 250,000 to 400,000 distinct CDR3 sequences, around a quarter of which are singletons. Germline lookup yields CDR1 SGHTA and CDR2 FQGNSA. CDR3 size: 15 residues. V lost 5 bases, J lost 3 bases, and 6 bases stayed unmatched. This sequence joins TRBV7-2 and TRBJ2-1, with TRBD1 matching 8 bases. The origin of this receptor is a human donor in good health (CMV status not recorded). Some clones in this sample may be carry-over from other donors' samples. Sequenced here: cultured PBMCs, sampled from culture after CMV antigen stimulation. CDR3 nucleotide sequence: TGTGCCAGCAGCGCCGGGACAGGACTCTACAATGAGCAGTTCTTC. It codes for CASSAGTGLYNEQFF. Based on the CDR3 plus reference TRBV7-2 and TRBJ2-1, the full variable domain is GAGVSQSPSNKVTEKGKDVELRCDPISGHTALYWYRQSLGQGLEFLIYFQGNSAPDKSGLPSDRFSAERTGGSVSTLTIQRTQQEDSAVYLCASSAGTGLYNEQFFGPGTRLTVL.